Below, one T cell receptor (beta chain) is given with its context. Its antigen is currently unknown. CDR3 length: 12 residues. Germline CDR1 and CDR2: SGHTA and FQGNSA. The V end was cut by 1 base, the J end by 6 bases, with 6 bases between. Blood was sampled at baseline, cycle 4 day 1, and cycle 7 day 1. These data come from a study of OX40 agonist ivuxolimab in advanced cancers. Study background: Of mixed ages from roughly 23 to 80 and averaging about 60 years, the group was roughly 83% male.

Study results and limitations: Relative to CD4+ cells, CD8+ T cells on average had more expanded clones.

The method was immunoSEQ multiplex PCR; TCRdb's version includes in-frame clones alone and lacks a portion of them. The repertoire holds around 64,000 clones, about 87% seen once, with 0.3% to 0.45% in the top ten. The chain links TRBV7-2 to TRBJ2-5; D not resolved. The input for sequencing was CD4+ or CD8+ T cells sorted from blood, taken in a trial of the OX40 agonist ivuxolimab. The sequence was obtained from an adult with an advanced solid tumor such as melanoma, head and neck, liver or kidney cancer. The CDR3 nucleotides are TGTGCCAGCAGCTTAGGCGGCCAGACCCAGTACTTC. This translates into CASSLGGQTQYF.